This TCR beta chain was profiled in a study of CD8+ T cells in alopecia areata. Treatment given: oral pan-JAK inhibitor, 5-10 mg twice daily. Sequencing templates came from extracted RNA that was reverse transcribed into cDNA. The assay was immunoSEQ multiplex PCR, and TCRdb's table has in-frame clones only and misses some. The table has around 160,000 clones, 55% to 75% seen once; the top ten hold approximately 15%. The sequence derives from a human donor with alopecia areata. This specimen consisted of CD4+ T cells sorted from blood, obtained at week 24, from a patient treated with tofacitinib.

CDR3 amino acids: CASSKTPWETQYF. The CDR3 nucleotides read TGTGCCAGCAGCAAAACACCGTGGGAGACCCAGTACTTC. The rearrangement links TRBV5-6 to TRBJ2-5; D is undetermined. CDR3 length: 13 residues. Trimming removed 4 bases from V and 5 bases from J, with 12 bases in between. The germline CDR1 and CDR2 sequences are SGHDT and YYEEEE.